Below are 17 T cell receptor beta chains sequenced from a single sample in a study of T cells in Graves' hyperthyroidism and ophthalmopathy. RNA transcripts yielded amplified TCR beta CDR3 regions. The HTBI set primed first-round TCR CDR3 RT-PCR. TCRdb reanalysed the multiplex PCR reads using MiXCR and keeps one entry per CDR3 protein. The sample carries 620,000 or so distinct CDR3 sequences, 13% to 15% recorded once. The specimen was blood. The receptor source for this set is a woman between 50 and 59 years old with Graves' ophthalmopathy.

This clonotype came up many times. J is TRBJ2-1 and V is TRBV6-5; D is perhaps TRBD2 (5 bases). The CDR3 contains 17 residues. Germline CDR1 and CDR2: MNHEY and SVGAGI. V was shortened by 3 bases and J by 2 bases, with 17 bases between the two germline ends. In DNA form, the CDR3 reads TGTGCCAGCAGTTATCGTGGGAGCCCCGCTACCTACAATGAGCAGTTCTTC. This encodes CASSYRGSPATYNEQFF.

This clonotype was recorded at least ten times. V is TRBV11-1 and J is TRBJ2-1; 10 positions match TRBD1. Looked up from germline, CDR1 is SGHAT and CDR2 is FQDESV (reference sequence). V lost 1 base to trimming and J lost 4 bases; unmatched junction nucleotides: 7. The CDR3 covers 17 residues. CDR3 in amino acids: CASSLEARTGGYNEQFF. The CDR3 bases are TGTGCCAGCAGCTTAGAGGCTCGGACAGGGGGTTACAATGAGCAGTTCTTC.

The V and J genes are TRBV20-1 and TRBJ1-1; 7 bases map to TRBD1. Germline CDR1 reads DFQATT; CDR2 reads SNEGSKA (reference sequence). This CDR3 is built from 15 residues. V gave up 1 base and J gave up 4 bases; unmatched junction bases: 9. The CDR3 region has the DNA TGCAGTGCTAGAGGCGGAGGACAGGCTGGCACTGAAGCTTTCTTT. This codes for CSARGGGQAGTEAFF.

The rearrangement links TRBV19 to TRBJ2-2; D ambiguous. The V and J ends lost 3 bases and 0 bases respectively, with 8 bases between them. The V gene's germline CDR1 is LNHDA and CDR2 SQIVND (reference sequence). The CDR3 has 15 amino acids. CDR3 loop: CASSIIVANTGELFF. As DNA, the CDR3 is TGTGCCAGTAGTATCATCGTGGCGAACACCGGGGAGCTGTTTTTT.

This clonotype was found many times. The chain employs TRBV5-5 and TRBJ1-2, with D possibly matching TRBD1 (6 bases). Germline CDR1 reads SGHKS; CDR2 reads YYEKEE (reference sequence). V was clipped by 0 bases and J by 5 bases, with 11 bases between them. There are 14 residues in the CDR3. CDR3 residues: CASSLDGGGYGYTF. CDR3 DNA: TGTGCCAGCAGCTTGGACGGGGGCGGATATGGCTACACCTTC.

This clonotype has ten or more counts. The chain combines TRBV28 with TRBJ2-7; D gene ambiguous. The CDR3 is 16 residues long. Looked up from germline, CDR1 is MDHEN and CDR2 is SYDVKM. The V gene lost 5 bases and the J gene lost 3 bases, with 20 bases spanning the gap. CDR3 bases: TGTGCCAGCAGTCCCCCCCGGGTCTCGGTGGGCTACGAGCAGTACTTC. Protein sequence: CASSPPRVSVGYEQYF.

This clonotype showed up many times. This CDR3 is CASSFLKSGDRYEQYF. For the CDR3, the DNA is TGTGCCAGCAGTTTCCTAAAGTCAGGGGATAGATACGAGCAGTACTTC. The gene calls are TRBV28 and TRBJ2-7, with D perhaps matching TRBD1 (6 bases). Trimming removed 3 bases at V and 4 bases at J, with 19 bases between. The germline V gene encodes CDR1 MDHEN and CDR2 SYDVKM. There are 16 residues in the CDR3.

This clonotype was recorded only once. Just one base apart from a much larger clone, this may be a read error. The J gene is TRBJ2-3, the V gene TRBV11-1, with a possible D match to TRBD1 (6 bases). The V end was cut by 4 bases, the J end by 8 bases, with 16 bases between. Germline V CDR1 and CDR2: SGHAT, FQDESV (reference sequence). The CDR3 extends over 14 amino acids. CDR3 loop: CASSSYRDNSTQYF. CDR3 sequence (DNA): TGTGCCAGCAGCTCGTACCGGGACAACTCTACGCAGTATTTT.

V and J are TRBV9 and TRBJ1-3; D is ambiguous. The CDR3 has 14 residues. V lost 3 bases to trimming and J lost 0 bases, with 7 bases between them. The germline gives CDR1 SGDLS, CDR2 YYNGEE. CDR3 sequence: CASSADSSGNTIYF. DNA for the CDR3: TGTGCCAGCAGCGCCGATAGCTCTGGAAACACCATATATTTT.

This clonotype showed up many times. The chain recombines TRBV7-2 with TRBJ1-1, with a weak D call TRBD1 (5 bases). Per germline, CDR1 SGHTA and CDR2 FQGNSA. This CDR3 has 14 amino acids. V lost 2 bases and J 5 bases, leaving 12 bases between the germline ends. CDR3 DNA sequence: TGTGCCAGCAGCTTATACGGGGGTGGTACTGAAGCTTTCTTT. It translates to CASSLYGGGTEAFF.

This clonotype was seen repeatedly, ten times or more. The chain combines TRBV6-6 with TRBJ2-3; maybe TRBD2 (6 bases). This CDR3 is built from 17 residues. Germline-derived CDR1 and CDR2 are MNHNY and SVGAGI (reference sequence). Trimming took off 1 base at V and 6 bases at J, with 20 bases between the two ends. The chain's CDR3 is CASSYFLGTGSADTQYF. The CDR3 bases are TGTGCCAGCAGTTACTTTTTAGGGACTGGTAGCGCGGATACGCAGTATTTT.

This clonotype came up a few times. The chain combines TRBV29-1 with TRBJ2-7; 9 nucleotides line up with TRBD2. The CDR3 covers 16 residues. V lost 4 bases to trimming and J lost 1 base; unmatched junction nucleotides: 11. CDR1 and CDR2 from the germline V gene are SQVTM and ANQGSEA. The chain's CDR3 is CSVADTGTSPSYEQYF. DNA for the CDR3: TGCAGCGTTGCCGATACCGGGACTAGCCCGTCCTACGAGCAGTACTTC.

The V call is TRBV20-1, the J call TRBJ2-5; no clear D gene. The V end was cut by 3 bases, the J end by 3 bases, with 11 bases between. This CDR3 has 13 amino acids. Germline assignment: CDR1 DFQATT and CDR2 SNEGSKA (reference sequence). The CDR3 here is CSASVNFKETQYF. The DNA for the CDR3 is TGCAGTGCTAGTGTCAATTTCAAAGAGACCCAGTACTTC.

This clonotype was recorded a few times. This chain joins TRBV6-1 and TRBJ1-1, with no clear D. Germline loops: CDR1 MNHNS, CDR2 SASEGT. Trimming shortened V by 6 bases and J by 1 base, and 9 bases separated the two germline ends. CDR3 size: 13 residues. The CDR3 loop is CASSRRQNTEAFF. CDR3 coding DNA: TGTGCCAGCAGCCGCAGACAGAACACTGAAGCTTTCTTT.

This clonotype was observed a handful of times. This chain connects TRBV5-1 to TRBJ2-5; TRBD2 aligns across 8 bases. Germline CDR1 and CDR2: SGHRS and YFSETQ. The CDR3 contains 17 residues. V shed 0 bases and J 4 bases; nucleotides not matched to a gene: 11. CDR3 sequence reads: CASSLDPGAGAGETQYF. The CDR3 nucleotides are TGCGCCAGCAGCTTGGACCCAGGAGCGGGAGCAGGAGAGACCCAGTACTTC.

This clonotype was seen a handful of times. This chain connects TRBV5-1 to TRBJ2-2; TRBD2 matches at 9 bases. This CDR3 comprises 18 residues. CDR1 SGHRS and CDR2 YFSETQ come from the germline V gene. J gave up 1 base and V 1 base, and 8 bases lay outside the gene matches. CDR3 sequence: CASSLFPVTSGNTGELFF. CDR3 in DNA: TGCGCCAGCAGCTTGTTCCCCGTGACTAGCGGGAACACCGGGGAGCTGTTTTTT.

This clonotype appeared many times. This sequence joins TRBV7-2 and TRBJ1-5; D is possibly TRBD1 (5 bases). The germline V and J ends were trimmed by 2 bases and 3 bases, with 11 bases remaining between them. Germline V gives CDR1 SGHTA, CDR2 FQGNSA. This CDR3 spans 15 amino acids. CDR3 DNA sequence: TGTGCCAGCAGCTTAAGTAGGGGAATCAATCAGCCCCAGCATTTT. It encodes CASSLSRGINQPQHF.